The 2 T cell receptor beta chains below all came from one sample that was sequenced in a study of CD8+CD57+ T cells in acquired aplastic anemia. TCR beta VDJ and CDR3 profiles were obtained from a genomic DNA template. TCRdb processed the reads anew with MiXCR; each CDR3 protein has one entry. The sample lists some 180,000 distinct CDR3 sequences, roughly 50% seen once, with roughly 13% in the top ten. Sequencing was done on patients that had shown CD8+CD57+ cell expansion by flow cytometry. Material for sequencing was sorted CD4+, CD8+, or CD8+CD57+ T cells (not recorded which) from PBMCs. These receptors all come from a human donor with aplastic anemia.

As to this clonotype: It may be a read error: a sequence one base away is much more abundant. This chain links TRBV11-1 with TRBJ1-4; D uncertain. The length of the CDR3 is 17 residues. Germline V gives CDR1 SGHAT, CDR2 FQDESV (reference sequence). The CDR3 DNA reads TGTGCCAGCAGCTTAGGGGATGGCTTTGCAACTAATGAAAAACCGTTTTTT. Amino acids: CASSLGDGFATNEKPFF.

This clonotype was seen more than once but under ten times. The J gene is TRBJ1-5, the V gene TRBV19; D is unresolved. The CDR3 has 13 residues. The V end lost 1 base, the J end lost 7 bases, and 8 bases lay between the germline ends. Germline assignment: CDR1 LNHDA and CDR2 SQIVND (reference sequence). CDR3 in amino acids: CASSIGLGQPQHF. CDR3 sequence (DNA): TGTGCCAGTAGTATAGGCCTTGGGCAGCCCCAGCATTTT.